This entry lists 15 T cell receptor beta chains sequenced from one sample in a study of blood T cell repertoires in COVID-19. Sequencing was performed with immunoSEQ multiplex PCR; in TCRdb, only in-frame clones are kept and a portion is missing. This sample has tens of thousands of clones, with 70% to 90% found just once. The sample was peripheral blood. The source is a man over 45 with active COVID-19.

This clone was seen more than once but under ten times. For the CDR3, the DNA is TGTGCCAGCAGCCCTCTCGACAGGGCGACTTCACCCCTCCACTTT. It specifies CASSPLDRATSPLHF. This chain joins TRBV7-9 and TRBJ1-6; TRBD1 agrees at 7 bases. The CDR3 extends over 15 amino acids. The J segment lost 9 bases and the V segment lost 5 bases, leaving 10 bases of the junction unmatched. In germline, CDR1 is SEHNR, CDR2 FQNEAQ (reference sequence).

The J gene is TRBJ2-1, the V gene TRBV12-3 or TRBV12-4; no clear D. The V gene lost 1 base and the J gene lost 10 bases, with 5 bases spanning the gap. This CDR3 region has 11 residues. The CDR3, as DNA: TGTGCCAGCAGTTTAGTGTCGGAGCAGTTCTTC. It is translated as CASSLVSEQFF.

The gene calls are TRBV20-1 and TRBJ1-1; no clear D gene. Per the germline V gene, CDR1 is DFQATT and CDR2 is SNEGSKA (reference sequence). V was clipped by 3 bases and J by 0 bases, with 17 bases between them. CDR3 length equals 16 residues. The CDR3 DNA reads TGCAGTGCTAGTGGAGGGTGGAAACCTGTGAACACTGAAGCTTTCTTT. As protein: CSASGGWKPVNTEAFF.

This sequence joins TRBV7-2 and TRBJ2-1, with D tentatively TRBD2 (6 bases). The V gene lost 5 bases and the J gene lost 6 bases, with 17 bases spanning the gap. The V gene's germline CDR1 is SGHTA and CDR2 FQGNSA. The length of the CDR3 is 15 residues. DNA for the CDR3: TGTGCCAGCAGCGAAGGTACATTTAGCGGCAATGAGCAGTTCTTC. This sequence encodes CASSEGTFSGNEQFF.

This chain joins TRBV6-4 and TRBJ2-1, with D possibly TRBD1 on 6 matching bases. CDR3 size: 14 residues. Deletions cut 3 bases from V and 0 bases from J, with 6 bases between. The germline gives CDR1 MRHNA, CDR2 SNTAGT. The DNA of the CDR3 is TGTGCCAGCAGTGAGGACAGCTCCTACAATGAGCAGTTCTTC. Its translation is CASSEDSSYNEQFF.

For the CDR3, the DNA is TGTGCCAGCAGTTCGGACACCTACAATGAGCAGTTCTTC. It translates to CASSSDTYNEQFF. The chain combines TRBV2 with TRBJ2-1; D might be TRBD1 (5 bases). With 5 bases removed from V and 2 bases from J, the gap between germline ends came to 7 bases. The CDR3 spans 13 residues. Germline CDR1 SNHLY, CDR2 FYNNEI.

The chain couples TRBV9 to TRBJ1-1; D may be TRBD1 (6 bases). Germline CDR1 and CDR2: SGDLS and YYNGEE. This CDR3 spans 16 amino acids. Deletions cut 0 bases from V and 4 bases from J, with 16 bases between. Written as DNA, the CDR3 is TGTGCCAGCAGCGTAGCTGGGGGGGGCGGTGGCACTGAAGCTTTCTTT. This codes for CASSVAGGGGGTEAFF.

The CDR3 DNA follows: TGTGCCAGCAGCTTAGTCTGGACTAGCGGGGGCCCCTACAATGAGCAGTTCTTC. Its protein product is CASSLVWTSGGPYNEQFF. The J gene is TRBJ2-1, the V gene TRBV7-9, with 13 bases that match TRBD2. This CDR3 has 18 amino acids. J was trimmed by 2 bases and V by 1 base; bases with no gene match: 5. Looked up from germline, CDR1 is SEHNR and CDR2 is FQNEAQ (reference sequence).

The chain uses TRBV9 and TRBJ2-5; 9 nucleotides line up with TRBD1. The germline V gene encodes CDR1 SGDLS and CDR2 YYNGEE. V lost 3 bases to trimming and J lost 4 bases; unmatched junction nucleotides: 13. The CDR3 runs to 17 residues. CDR3 coding DNA: TGTGCCAGCAGCGCCCGACCGATGACAGGGGGTATAGAGACCCAGTACTTC. Translation: CASSARPMTGGIETQYF.

The chain recombines TRBV4-1 with TRBJ2-1; perhaps TRBD2 as D (5 bases). The length of the CDR3 is 13 residues. The germline V gene has CDR1 MGHRA and CDR2 YSYEKL. The germline V and J ends were trimmed by 1 base and 6 bases, with 7 bases remaining between them. The CDR3: CASSQGLLNEQFF. Here the CDR3 DNA reads TGCGCCAGCAGCCAAGGACTACTCAATGAGCAGTTCTTC.

This chain uses TRBV7-2 with TRBJ2-1, with 9 bases identical to TRBD2. The CDR3 has 15 amino acids. Trimming cost V 2 bases and J 7 bases; bases outside gene matches: 6. CDR1 and CDR2 from the germline V gene are SGHTA and FQGNSA. CDR3 loop: CASSLPSGAINEQFF. CDR3 DNA sequence: TGTGCCAGCAGCTTACCTAGCGGGGCGATAAATGAGCAGTTCTTC.

As to this clone: Other nucleotide sequences from this sample produce the same CDR3. V and J are TRBV15 and TRBJ2-5, with D uncertain. CDR1 is LNHNV and CDR2 is YYDKDF in the germline V gene (reference sequence). The germline V and J ends were trimmed by 1 base and 5 bases, with 8 bases remaining between them. This CDR3 has 13 amino acids. The CDR3 protein is CATSRGGWETQYF. DNA of the CDR3: TGTGCCACCAGCAGAGGAGGTTGGGAGACCCAGTACTTC.

The V call is TRBV29-1, the J call TRBJ1-2; D is uncertain. CDR1 and CDR2 (germline): SQVTM, ANQGSEA. Trimming took off 0 bases at V and 4 bases at J, with 6 bases between the two ends. There are 12 residues in the CDR3. The CDR3 DNA reads TGCAGCGTTGAAGAATTCAGCTATGGCTACACCTTC. It codes for CSVEEFSYGYTF.

The rearrangement links TRBV7-9 to TRBJ1-1; a possible D gene is TRBD1 (5 bases). With 1 base removed from V and 3 bases from J, the gap between germline ends came to 6 bases. CDR1 is SEHNR and CDR2 is FQNEAQ in the germline V gene (reference sequence). This CDR3 is built from 13 residues. The CDR3 spells CASSLGQYTEAFF. CDR3 sequence (DNA): TGTGCCAGCAGCTTAGGACAGTACACTGAAGCTTTCTTT.

The genes are TRBV7-8 and TRBJ1-6; tentative D call: TRBD1 (6 bases). V was shortened by 1 base and J by 7 bases, with 17 bases between the two germline ends. This CDR3 is built from 17 residues. CDR1 SGHVS and CDR2 FQNEAQ come from the germline V gene. CDR3 nucleotides: TGTGCCAGCAGCTTAGTGACAGGTCGGGGTCCCAATTCACCCCTCCACTTT. This sequence encodes CASSLVTGRGPNSPLHF. Variable domain in full (rest from reference TRBV7-8 and TRBJ1-6): GAGVSQSPRYKVAKRGQDVALRCDPISGHVSLFWYQQALGQGPEFLTYFQNEAQLDKSGLPSDRFFAERPEGSVSTLKIQRTQQEDSAVYLCASSLVTGRGPNSPLHFGNGTRLTVT.